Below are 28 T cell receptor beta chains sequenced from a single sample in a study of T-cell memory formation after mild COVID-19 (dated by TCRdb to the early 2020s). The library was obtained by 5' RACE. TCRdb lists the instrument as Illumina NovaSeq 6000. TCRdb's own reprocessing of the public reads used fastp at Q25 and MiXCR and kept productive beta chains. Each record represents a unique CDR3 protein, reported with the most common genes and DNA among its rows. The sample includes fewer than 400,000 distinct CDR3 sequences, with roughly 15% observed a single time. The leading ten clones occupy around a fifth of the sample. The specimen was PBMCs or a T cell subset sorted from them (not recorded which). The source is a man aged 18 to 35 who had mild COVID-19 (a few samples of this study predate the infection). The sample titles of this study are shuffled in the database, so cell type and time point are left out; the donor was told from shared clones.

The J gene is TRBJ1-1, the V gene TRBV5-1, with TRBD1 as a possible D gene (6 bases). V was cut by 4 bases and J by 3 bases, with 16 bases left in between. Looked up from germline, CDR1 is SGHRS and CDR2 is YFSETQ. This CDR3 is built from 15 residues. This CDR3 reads CASSTQGGGDTEAFF. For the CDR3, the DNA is TGCGCCAGCAGCACACAGGGCGGGGGTGACACTGAAGCTTTCTTT.

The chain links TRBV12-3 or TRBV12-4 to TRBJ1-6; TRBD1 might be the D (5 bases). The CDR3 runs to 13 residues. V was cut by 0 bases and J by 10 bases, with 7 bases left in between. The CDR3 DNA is TGTGCCAGCAGTTTAGCGGGGGAATCACCCCTCCACTTT. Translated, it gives CASSLAGESPLHF.

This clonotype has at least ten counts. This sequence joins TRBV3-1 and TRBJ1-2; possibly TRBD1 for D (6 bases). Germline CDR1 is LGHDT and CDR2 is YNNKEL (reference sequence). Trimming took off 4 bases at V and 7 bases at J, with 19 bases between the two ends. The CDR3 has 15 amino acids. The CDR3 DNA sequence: TGTGCCAGCAGCCTACAGGGTGGTGGTTCTTTTGGCTACACCTTC. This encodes CASSLQGGGSFGYTF. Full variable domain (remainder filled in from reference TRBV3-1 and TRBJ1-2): DTAVSQTPKYLVTQMGNDKSIKCEQNLGHDTMYWYKQDSKKFLKIMFSYNNKELIINETVPNRFSPKSPDKAHLNLHINSLELGDSAVYFCASSLQGGGSFGYTFGSGTRLTVV.

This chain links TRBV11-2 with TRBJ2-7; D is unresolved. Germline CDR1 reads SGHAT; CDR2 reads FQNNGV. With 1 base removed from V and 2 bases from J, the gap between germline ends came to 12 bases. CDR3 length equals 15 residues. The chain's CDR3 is CASSLVGAPTYEQYF. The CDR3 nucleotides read TGTGCCAGCAGCTTAGTAGGCGCTCCCACCTACGAGCAGTACTTC.

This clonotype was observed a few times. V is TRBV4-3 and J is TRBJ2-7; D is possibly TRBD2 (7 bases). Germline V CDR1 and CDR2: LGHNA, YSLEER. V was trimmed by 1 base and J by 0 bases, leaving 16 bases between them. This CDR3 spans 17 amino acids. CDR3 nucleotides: TGCGCCAGCAGCCAAGGGCAGGGGCGCGGGAGCTCCTACGAGCAGTACTTC. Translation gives CASSQGQGRGSSYEQYF.

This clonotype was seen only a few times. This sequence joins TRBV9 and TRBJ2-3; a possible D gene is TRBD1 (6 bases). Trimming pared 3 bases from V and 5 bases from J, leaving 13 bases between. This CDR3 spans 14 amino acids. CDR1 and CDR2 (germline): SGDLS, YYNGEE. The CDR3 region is CASSAGTTQDTQYF. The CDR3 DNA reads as TGTGCCAGCAGCGCCGGGACAACCCAAGATACGCAGTATTTT.

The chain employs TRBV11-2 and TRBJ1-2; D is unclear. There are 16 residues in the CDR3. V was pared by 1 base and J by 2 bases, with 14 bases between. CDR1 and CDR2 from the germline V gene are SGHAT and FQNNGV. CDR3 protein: CASSLGWAADNYGYTF. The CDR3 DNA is TGTGCCAGCAGCTTAGGGTGGGCTGCGGACAACTATGGCTACACCTTC.

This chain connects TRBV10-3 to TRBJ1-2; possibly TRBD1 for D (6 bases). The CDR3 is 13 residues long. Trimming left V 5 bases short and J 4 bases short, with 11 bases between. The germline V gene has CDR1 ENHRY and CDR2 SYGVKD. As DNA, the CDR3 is TGTGCCATCAGTCCCGGGACAACCTATGGCTACACCTTC. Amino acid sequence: CAISPGTTYGYTF.

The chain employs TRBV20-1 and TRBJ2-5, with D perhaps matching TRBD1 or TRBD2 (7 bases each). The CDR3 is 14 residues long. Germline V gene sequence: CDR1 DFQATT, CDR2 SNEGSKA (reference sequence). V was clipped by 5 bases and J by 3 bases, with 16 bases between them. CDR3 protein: CSAQSGTVEETQYF. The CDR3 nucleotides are TGCAGTGCTCAAAGCGGGACAGTCGAAGAGACCCAGTACTTC.

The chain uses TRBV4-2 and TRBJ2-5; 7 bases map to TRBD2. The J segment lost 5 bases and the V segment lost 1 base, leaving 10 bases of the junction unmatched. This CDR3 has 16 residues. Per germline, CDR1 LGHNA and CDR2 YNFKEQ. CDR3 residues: CASSQAGRGIVETQYF. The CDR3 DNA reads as TGTGCCAGCAGCCAAGCCGGGCGGGGGATAGTTGAGACCCAGTACTTC.

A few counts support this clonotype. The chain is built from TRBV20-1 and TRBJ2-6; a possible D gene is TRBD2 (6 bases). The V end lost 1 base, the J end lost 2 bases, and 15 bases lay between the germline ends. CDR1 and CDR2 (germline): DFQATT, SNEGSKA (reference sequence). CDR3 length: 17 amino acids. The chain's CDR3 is CSARGPGLLAGANVLTF. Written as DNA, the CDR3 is TGCAGTGCTAGAGGTCCGGGACTCTTGGCTGGGGCCAACGTCCTGACTTTC.

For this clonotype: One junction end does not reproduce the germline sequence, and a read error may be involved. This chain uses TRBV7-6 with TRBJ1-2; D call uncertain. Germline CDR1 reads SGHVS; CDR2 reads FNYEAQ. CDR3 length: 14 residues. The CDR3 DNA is TGTGCCAGCAGCTTATCAGGAAGGCACTACGGCTACACCTTC. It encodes CASSLSGRHYGYTF.

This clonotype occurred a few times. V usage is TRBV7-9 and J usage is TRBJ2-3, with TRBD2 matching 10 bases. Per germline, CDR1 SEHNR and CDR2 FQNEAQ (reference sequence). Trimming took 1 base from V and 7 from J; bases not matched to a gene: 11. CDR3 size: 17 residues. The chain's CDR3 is CASSLGPTGTSDYTQYF. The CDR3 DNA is TGTGCCAGCAGCTTAGGGCCTACCGGGACTAGCGACTATACGCAGTATTTT.

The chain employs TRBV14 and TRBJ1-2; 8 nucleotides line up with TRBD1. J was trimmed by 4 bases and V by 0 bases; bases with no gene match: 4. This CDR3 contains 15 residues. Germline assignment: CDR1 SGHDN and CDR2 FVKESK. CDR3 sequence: CASSQERQGIYGYTF. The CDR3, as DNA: TGTGCCAGCAGCCAAGAGAGACAGGGGATCTATGGCTACACCTTC.

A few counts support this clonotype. In DNA, the CDR3 is TGTGCCAGCAGCTTAGCTCGCAGGGAAGAGGGCTACACCTTC. This encodes CASSLARREEGYTF. V and J are TRBV7-2 and TRBJ1-2; D might be TRBD1 (5 bases). The CDR3 runs 14 residues. The V gene's germline CDR1 is SGHTA and CDR2 FQGNSA. The germline V and J ends were trimmed by 0 bases and 8 bases, with 13 bases remaining between them.

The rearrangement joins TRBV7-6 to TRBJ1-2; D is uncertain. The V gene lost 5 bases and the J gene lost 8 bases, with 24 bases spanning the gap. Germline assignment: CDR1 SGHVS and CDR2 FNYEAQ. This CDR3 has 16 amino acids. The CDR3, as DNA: TGTGCCAGCAGCACCTCCCCCGGGAGTCAAAGTTTGGGCTACACCTTC. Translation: CASSTSPGSQSLGYTF.

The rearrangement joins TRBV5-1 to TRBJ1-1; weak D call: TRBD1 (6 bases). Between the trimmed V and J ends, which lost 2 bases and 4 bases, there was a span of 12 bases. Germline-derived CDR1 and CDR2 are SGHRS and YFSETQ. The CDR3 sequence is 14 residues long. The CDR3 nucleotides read TGCGCCAGCAGCTTACCAGGGGTGTTCACTGAAGCTTTCTTT. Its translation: CASSLPGVFTEAFF.

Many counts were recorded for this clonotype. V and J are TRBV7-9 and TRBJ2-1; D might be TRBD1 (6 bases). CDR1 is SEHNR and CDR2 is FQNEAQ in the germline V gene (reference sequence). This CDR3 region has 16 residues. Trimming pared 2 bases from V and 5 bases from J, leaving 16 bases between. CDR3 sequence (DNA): TGTGCCAGCAGCTTAACCGGTTACAGGGCCCACAATGAGCAGTTCTTC. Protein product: CASSLTGYRAHNEQFF.

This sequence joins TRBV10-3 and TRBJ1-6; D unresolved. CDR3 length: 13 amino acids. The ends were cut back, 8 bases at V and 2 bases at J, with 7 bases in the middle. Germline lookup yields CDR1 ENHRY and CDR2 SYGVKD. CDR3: CAIFGPYNSPLHF. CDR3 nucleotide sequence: TGTGCCATCTTTGGACCCTATAATTCACCCCTCCACTTT.

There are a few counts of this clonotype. The CDR3 loop reads CSASPLSSYNEQFF. CDR3 sequence (DNA): TGCAGTGCTAGCCCCCTAAGCTCCTACAATGAGCAGTTCTTC. The chain is built from TRBV20-1 and TRBJ2-1; D unclear. Deletions cut 3 bases from V and 0 bases from J, with 9 bases between. The CDR3 loop spans 14 amino acids. Looked up from germline, CDR1 is DFQATT and CDR2 is SNEGSKA (reference sequence).

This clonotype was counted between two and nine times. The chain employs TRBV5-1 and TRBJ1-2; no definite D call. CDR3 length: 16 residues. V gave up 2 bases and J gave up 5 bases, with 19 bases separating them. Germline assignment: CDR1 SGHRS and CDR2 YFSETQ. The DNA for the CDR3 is TGCGCCAGCAGCTTAGGTTCTGCAGGCGTCATTTATGGCTACACCTTC. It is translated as CASSLGSAGVIYGYTF.

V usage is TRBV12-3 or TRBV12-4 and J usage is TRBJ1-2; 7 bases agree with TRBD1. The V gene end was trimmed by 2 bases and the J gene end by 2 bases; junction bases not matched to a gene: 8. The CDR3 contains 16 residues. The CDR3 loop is CASSLRARGSNYGYTF. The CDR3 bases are TGTGCCAGCAGTTTACGGGCCAGGGGGTCCAACTATGGCTACACCTTC.

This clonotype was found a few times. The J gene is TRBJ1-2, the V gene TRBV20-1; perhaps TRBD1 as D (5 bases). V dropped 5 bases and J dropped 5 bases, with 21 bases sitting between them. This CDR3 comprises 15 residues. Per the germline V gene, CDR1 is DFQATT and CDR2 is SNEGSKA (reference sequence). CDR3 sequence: CSAFSSGTQRYGYTF. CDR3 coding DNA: TGCAGTGCTTTCTCCTCCGGGACTCAGCGTTATGGCTACACCTTC.

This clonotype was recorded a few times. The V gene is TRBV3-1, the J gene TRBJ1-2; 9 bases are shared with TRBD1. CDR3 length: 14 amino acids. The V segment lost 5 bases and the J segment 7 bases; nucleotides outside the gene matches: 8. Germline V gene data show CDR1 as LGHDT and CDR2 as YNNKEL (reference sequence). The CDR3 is CASSFRDRVFGYTF. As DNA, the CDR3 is TGTGCCAGCAGCTTCCGGGACAGGGTGTTTGGCTACACCTTC.

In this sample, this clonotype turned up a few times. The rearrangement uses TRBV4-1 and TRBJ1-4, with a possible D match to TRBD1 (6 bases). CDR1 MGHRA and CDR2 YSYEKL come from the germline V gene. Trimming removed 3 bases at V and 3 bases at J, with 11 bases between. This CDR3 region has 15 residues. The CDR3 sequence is CASSHTGLSNEKLFF. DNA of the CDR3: TGCGCCAGCAGCCATACAGGGTTATCTAATGAAAAACTGTTTTTT.

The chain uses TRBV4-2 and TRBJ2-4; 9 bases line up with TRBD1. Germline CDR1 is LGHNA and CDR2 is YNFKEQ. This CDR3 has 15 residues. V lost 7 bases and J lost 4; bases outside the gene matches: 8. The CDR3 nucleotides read TGTGCCAGCAACCTAGCCGGGACAGGGAAAAACATTCAGTACTTC. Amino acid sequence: CASNLAGTGKNIQYF.

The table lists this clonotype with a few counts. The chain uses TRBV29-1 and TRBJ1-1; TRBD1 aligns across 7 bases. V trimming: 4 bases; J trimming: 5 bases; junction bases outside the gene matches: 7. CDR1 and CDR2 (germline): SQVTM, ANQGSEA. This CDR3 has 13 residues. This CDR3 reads CSVVGRGRTEAFF. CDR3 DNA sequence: TGCAGCGTTGTTGGCAGGGGGAGGACTGAAGCTTTCTTT.

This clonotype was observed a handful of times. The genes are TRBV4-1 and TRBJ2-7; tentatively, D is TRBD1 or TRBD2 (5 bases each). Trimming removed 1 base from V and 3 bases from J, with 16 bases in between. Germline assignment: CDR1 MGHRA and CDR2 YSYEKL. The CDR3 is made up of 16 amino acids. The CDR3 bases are TGCGCCAGCAGCCAAGTCGTCGGGACGTTTGACTACGAGCAGTACTTC. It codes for CASSQVVGTFDYEQYF.